The source of this T cell receptor beta chain is a study of T-cell reconstitution after alpha-beta-depleted transplantation in children (dated by TCRdb to between 2015 and 2016). At the level of the whole study: T-cell immune reconstitution after TCRalphabeta/CD19-depleted allogeneic hematopoietic cell transplantation in children was quantitatively tracked in the study by means of TCR repertoire profiling.

The cysteine opens and the phenylalanine closes a CDR3 of 16 amino acids. Only the CDR3 part of the read is kept: 48 bases, read in frame from the first base. For CDR1 and CDR2, the germline V gene lists MNHEY and SVGEGT. Germline trimming: 0 bases from V, 3 bases from J; junction bases outside gene matches: 4. Library creation used PCR. Sequencing was performed on an Illumina HiSeq 2500. TCR library preparation used molecular barcoding, with unique molecular identifiers applied to normalize quantification of the TCRbeta repertoire. TCRdb trimmed the raw reads at Q25, called clones with MiXCR and kept productive beta chains. Every entry covers one CDR3 protein and lists the most common genes and DNA from its rows. The sample table holds around 360,000 distinct CDR3 sequences, of which around a tenth were seen once. Around 2.3% of the sample goes to the ten largest clones. A remark on this clonotype: The target of this receptor is not known. Nothing much larger sits one base from this clone, and base qualities are not available.

This receptor was taken from a human donor who donated a stem cell graft to a child with acute lymphoblastic leukemia. The chain employs TRBV6-2 or TRBV6-3 and TRBJ2-1; TRBD2 aligns with 8 central bases. The sequenced sample was PBMCs from the stem cell graft donor, obtained from the stem cell graft. The CDR3 protein sequence reads: CASSYSVGTSYNEQFF. Here is the DNA: TGTGCCAGCAGTTACTCGGTCGGGACTAGCTACAATGAGCAGTTCTTC.